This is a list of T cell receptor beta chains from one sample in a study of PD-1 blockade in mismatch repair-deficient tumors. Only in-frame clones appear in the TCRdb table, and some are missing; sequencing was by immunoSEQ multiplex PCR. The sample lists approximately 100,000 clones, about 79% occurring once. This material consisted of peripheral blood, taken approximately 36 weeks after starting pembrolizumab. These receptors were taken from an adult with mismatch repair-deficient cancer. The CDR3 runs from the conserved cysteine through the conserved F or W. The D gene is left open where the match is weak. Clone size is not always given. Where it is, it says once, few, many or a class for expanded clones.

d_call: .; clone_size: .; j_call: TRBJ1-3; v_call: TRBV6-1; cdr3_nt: TGTGCCAGCAGTTCCCCTGAGGGAAACACCATATATTTT; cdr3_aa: CASSSPEGNTIYF
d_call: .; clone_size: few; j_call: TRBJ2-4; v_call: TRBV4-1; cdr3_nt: TGCGCCAGCAGCCAAGACGGGGGCGGCCTTCAGGAAAACATTCAGTACTTC; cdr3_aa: CASSQDGGGLQENIQYF
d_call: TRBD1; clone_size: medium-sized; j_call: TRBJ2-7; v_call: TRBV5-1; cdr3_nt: TGCGCCAGCAGCTTGGGGGGGACAGACTACGAGCAGTACTTC; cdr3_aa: CASSLGGTDYEQYF
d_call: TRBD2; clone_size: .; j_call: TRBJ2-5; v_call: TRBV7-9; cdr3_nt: TGTGCCAGCAGCTCCCCTAGCGGGAGTACTACAGAGACCCAGTACTTC; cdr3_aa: CASSSPSGSTTETQYF
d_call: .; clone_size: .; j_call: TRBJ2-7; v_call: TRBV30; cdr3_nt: TGTGCCTGGAGTGTAGTCGGGATTTGGGAGCAGTACTTC; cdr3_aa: CAWSVVGIWEQYF
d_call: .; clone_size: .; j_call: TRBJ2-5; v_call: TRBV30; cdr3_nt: TGTGCCTGGAGTGGGGGACTCCAAGAGACCCAGTACTTC; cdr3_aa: CAWSGGLQETQYF
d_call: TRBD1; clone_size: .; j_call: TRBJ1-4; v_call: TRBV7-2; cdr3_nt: TGTGCCAGCAGGAGAAGTGGGACAGAGAATGAAAAACTGTTTTTT; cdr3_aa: CASRRSGTENEKLFF
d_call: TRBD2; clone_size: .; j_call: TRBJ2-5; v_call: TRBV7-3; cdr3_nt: TGTGCCAGCAGCAGGGGACTAGCGGAAGAGACCCAGTACTTC; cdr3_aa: CASSRGLAEETQYF
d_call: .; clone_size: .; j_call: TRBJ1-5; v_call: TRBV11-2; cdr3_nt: TGTGCCAGCAGCTTAGAAAGGGGACAGCCCCAGCATTTT; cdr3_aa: CASSLERGQPQHF
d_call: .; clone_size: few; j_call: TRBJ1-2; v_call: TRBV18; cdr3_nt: TGTGCCAGCTCACCTCCGGGCGCCTATGGCTACACCTTC; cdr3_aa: CASSPPGAYGYTF
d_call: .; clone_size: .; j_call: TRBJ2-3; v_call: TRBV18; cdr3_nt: TGTGCCAGCTCACCAATTACAGATACGCAGTATTTT; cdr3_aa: CASSPITDTQYF
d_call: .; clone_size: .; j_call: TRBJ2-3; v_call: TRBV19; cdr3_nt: TGTGCCAGTACCAGCGTTTTGGGCACAGATACGCAGTATTTT; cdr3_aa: CASTSVLGTDTQYF
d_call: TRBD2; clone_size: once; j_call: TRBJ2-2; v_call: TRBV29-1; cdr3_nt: TGCAGCGTTGAAACTAGCGGAAGTGCCGGGGAGCTGTTTTTT; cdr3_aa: CSVETSGSAGELFF
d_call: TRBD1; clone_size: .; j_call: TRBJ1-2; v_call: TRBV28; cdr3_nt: TGTGCCAGCAGTTTATTGACAGGGCTCTATGGCTACACCTTC; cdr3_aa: CASSLLTGLYGYTF
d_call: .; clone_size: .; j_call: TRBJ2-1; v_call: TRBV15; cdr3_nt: TGTGCCACCAGCAGAGACGGTGAATTTTACAATGAGCAGTTCTTC; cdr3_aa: CATSRDGEFYNEQFF
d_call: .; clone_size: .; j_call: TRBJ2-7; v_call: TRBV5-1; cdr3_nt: TGCGCCAGCAGCTTGGACAGTTTCTCCTACGAGCAGTACTTC; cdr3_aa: CASSLDSFSYEQYF
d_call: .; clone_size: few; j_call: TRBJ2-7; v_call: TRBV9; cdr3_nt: TGTGCCAGCAGCGTTTCCGCATTCTCCTACGAGCAGTACTTC; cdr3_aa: CASSVSAFSYEQYF
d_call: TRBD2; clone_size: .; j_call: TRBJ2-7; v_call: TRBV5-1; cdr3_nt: TGCGCCAGCAGCGAAAGACTAGCGGGAAGCTCCTACGAGCAGTACTTC; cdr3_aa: CASSERLAGSSYEQYF
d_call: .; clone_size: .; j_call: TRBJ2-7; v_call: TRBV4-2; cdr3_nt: TGTGCCAGCAGCCAAGACCCCGACAGCCACTCCTACGAGCAGTACTTC; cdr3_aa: CASSQDPDSHSYEQYF
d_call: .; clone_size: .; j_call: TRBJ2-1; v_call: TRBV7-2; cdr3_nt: TGTGCCAGCAGCTTAAATGGGTACTATGAGCAGTTCTTC; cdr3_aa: CASSLNGYYEQFF
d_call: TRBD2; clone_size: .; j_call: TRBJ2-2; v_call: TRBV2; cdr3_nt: TGTGCCAGCAGTTCGAAGTTACTAGCGTCGGCCGGGGAGCTGTTTTTT; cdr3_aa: CASSSKLLASAGELFF
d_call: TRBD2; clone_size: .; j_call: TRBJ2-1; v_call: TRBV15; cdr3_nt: TGTGCCACCAGCAGAGTCCCTTTCAGCGGGACCTACAATGAGCAGTTCTTC; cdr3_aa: CATSRVPFSGTYNEQFF
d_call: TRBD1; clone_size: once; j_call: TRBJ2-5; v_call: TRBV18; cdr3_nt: TGTGCCAGCTCATCATCCCCCGGACAGGGTGAGACCCAGTACTTC; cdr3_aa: CASSSSPGQGETQYF
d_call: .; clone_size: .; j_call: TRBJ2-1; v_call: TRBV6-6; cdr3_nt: TGTGCCACCTTAGCGATTAGCTCCTACAATGAGCAGTTCTTC; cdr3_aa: CATLAISSYNEQFF
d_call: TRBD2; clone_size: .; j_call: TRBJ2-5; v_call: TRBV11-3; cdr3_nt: TGTGCCAGCAGCCCCTCCTGGCAGGGAGGGGAGACCCAGTACTTC; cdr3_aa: CASSPSWQGGETQYF
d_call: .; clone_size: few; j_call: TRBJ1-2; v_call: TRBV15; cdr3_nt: TGTGCCACCAGCAGACAGGAGGCGGACTATGGCTACACCTTC; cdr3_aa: CATSRQEADYGYTF
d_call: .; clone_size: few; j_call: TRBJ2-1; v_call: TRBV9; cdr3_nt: TGTGCCAGCAGCGTAGATCCTAGGGGGAACAATGAGCAGTTCTTC; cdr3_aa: CASSVDPRGNNEQFF
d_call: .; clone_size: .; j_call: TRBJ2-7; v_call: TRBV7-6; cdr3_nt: TGTGCCAGCAGCCCCGGGACTGATTTCTACGAGCAGTACTTC; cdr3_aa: CASSPGTDFYEQYF
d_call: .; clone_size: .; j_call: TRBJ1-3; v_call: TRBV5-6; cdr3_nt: TGTGCCAGCAGCTTGATTGGGGGCAGAAACACCATATATTTT; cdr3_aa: CASSLIGGRNTIYF
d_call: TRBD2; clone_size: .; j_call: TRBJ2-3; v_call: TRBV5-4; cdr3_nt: TGTGCCAGCAGCCGGGACTACACAGATACGCAGTATTTT; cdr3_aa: CASSRDYTDTQYF
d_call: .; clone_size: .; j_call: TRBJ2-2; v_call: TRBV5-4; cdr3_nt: TGTGCCAGCAGCTTGACAGACACCGGGGAGCTGTTTTTT; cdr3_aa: CASSLTDTGELFF
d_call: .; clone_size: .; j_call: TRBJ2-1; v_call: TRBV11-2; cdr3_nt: TGTGCCAGCAGCTTCGCTAGCAATGAGCAGTTCTTC; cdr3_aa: CASSFASNEQFF
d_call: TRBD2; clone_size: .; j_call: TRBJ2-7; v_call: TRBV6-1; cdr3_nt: TGTGCCAGCAGTGGCCCATACGCGGGAGCATCCTACGAGCAGTACTTC; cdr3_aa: CASSGPYAGASYEQYF
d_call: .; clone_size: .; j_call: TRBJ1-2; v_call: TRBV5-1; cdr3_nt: TGCGCCAGCAGCTTAGCAGAAAACTATGGCTACACCTTC; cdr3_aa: CASSLAENYGYTF
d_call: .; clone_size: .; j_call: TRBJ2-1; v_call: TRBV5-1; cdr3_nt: TGCGCCAGCAGCTTGGGGGTATTCTCCTACAATGAGCAGTTCTTC; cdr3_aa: CASSLGVFSYNEQFF
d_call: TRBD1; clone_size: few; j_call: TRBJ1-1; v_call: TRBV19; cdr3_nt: TGTGCCAGTAGTATTAAGGGGGCAAGTGAAGCTTTCTTT; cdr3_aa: CASSIKGASEAFF
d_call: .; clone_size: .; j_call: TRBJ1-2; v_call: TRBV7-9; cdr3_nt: TGTGCCAGCAGCTCCAACTATGGCTACACCTTC; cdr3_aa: CASSSNYGYTF
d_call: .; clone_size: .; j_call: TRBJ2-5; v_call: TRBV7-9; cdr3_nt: TGTGCCAGCAGCCCCAGCGGGACCCAGTACTTC; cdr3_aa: CASSPSGTQYF
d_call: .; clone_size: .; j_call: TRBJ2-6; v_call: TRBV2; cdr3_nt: TGTGCCTCCTCAGGTACAGAAAACATTGGGGCCAACGTCCTGACTTTC; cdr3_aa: CASSGTENIGANVLTF
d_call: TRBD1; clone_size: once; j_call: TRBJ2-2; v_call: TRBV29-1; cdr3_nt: TGCAGCGCCTGGGGGACAGGGGACTCCGGGGAGCTGTTTTTT; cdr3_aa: CSAWGTGDSGELFF
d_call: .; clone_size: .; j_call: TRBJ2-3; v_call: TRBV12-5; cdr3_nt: TGTGCTAGTGGTTTGCCCCCGGTGTGGGAGAGGATTACTAGCACAGATACGCAGTATTTT; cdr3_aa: CASGLPPVWERITSTDTQYF
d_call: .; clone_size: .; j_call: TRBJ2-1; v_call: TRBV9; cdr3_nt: TGTGCCAGCAGCGTAACCCAATTATACAATGAGCAGTTCTTC; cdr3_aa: CASSVTQLYNEQFF
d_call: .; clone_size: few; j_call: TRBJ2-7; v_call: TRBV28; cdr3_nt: TGTGCCAGCAGTGCGGGGCCTGAGCAGTACTTC; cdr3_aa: CASSAGPEQYF
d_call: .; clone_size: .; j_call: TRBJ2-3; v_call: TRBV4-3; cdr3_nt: TGCGCCAGCAGCCAAGTCCGGCGGGTAGATACGCAGTATTTT; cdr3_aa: CASSQVRRVDTQYF
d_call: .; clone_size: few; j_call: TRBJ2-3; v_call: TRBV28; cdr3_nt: TGTGCCAGCAGTCCAGGTTCGGTCACAGATACGCAGTATTTT; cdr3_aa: CASSPGSVTDTQYF
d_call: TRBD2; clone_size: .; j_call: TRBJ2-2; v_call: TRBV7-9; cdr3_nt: TGTGCCAGCAGTCCTCCGACTAGCGGGATTGCCTGGGAGCTGTTTTTT; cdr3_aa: CASSPPTSGIAWELFF
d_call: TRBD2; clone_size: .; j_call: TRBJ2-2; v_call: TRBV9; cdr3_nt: TGTGCCAGCAGCATGACTAGCGGGAGGGGCACCGGGGAGCTGTTTTTT; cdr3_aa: CASSMTSGRGTGELFF
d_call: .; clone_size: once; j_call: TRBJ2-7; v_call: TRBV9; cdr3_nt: TGTGCCAGCAGCGTAGCTGTAGAGGGCGAGCAGTACTTC; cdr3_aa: CASSVAVEGEQYF
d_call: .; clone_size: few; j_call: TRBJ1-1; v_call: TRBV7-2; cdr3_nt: TGTGCCAGCAGCTTGGACATGACAGTGAACACTGAAGCTTTCTTT; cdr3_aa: CASSLDMTVNTEAFF
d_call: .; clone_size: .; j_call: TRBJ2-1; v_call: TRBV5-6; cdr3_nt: TGTGCCAGCAGCACCGAGACTAGTGGGTGGGTCAATGAGCAGTTCTTC; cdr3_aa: CASSTETSGWVNEQFF
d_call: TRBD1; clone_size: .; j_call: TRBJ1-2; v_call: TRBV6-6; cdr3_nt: TGTGCCAGCAGTGGGACAGGGGGTTTAGGTGGCTACACCTTC; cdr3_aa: CASSGTGGLGGYTF
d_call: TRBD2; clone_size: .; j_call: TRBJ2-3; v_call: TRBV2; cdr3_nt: TGTGCCAGCAATTCCGGGGGGACAGATACGCAGTATTTT; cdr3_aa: CASNSGGTDTQYF
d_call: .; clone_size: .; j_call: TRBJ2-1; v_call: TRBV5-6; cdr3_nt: TGTGCCAGCAGCTTGGTTAGCGGCGGGAATGAGCAGTTCTTC; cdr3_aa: CASSLVSGGNEQFF
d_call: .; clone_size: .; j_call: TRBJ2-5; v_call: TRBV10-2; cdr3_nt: TGCGCCAGCATCGGACAGGGGGAATCTAAGCGGGAGGGCCGAGAGACCCAGTACTTC; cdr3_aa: CASIGQGESKREGRETQYF
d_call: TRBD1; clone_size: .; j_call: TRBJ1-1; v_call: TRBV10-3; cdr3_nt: TGTGCCATCGGGAACAGGGGCGGTGGGAACACTGAAGCTTTCTTT; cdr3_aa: CAIGNRGGGNTEAFF
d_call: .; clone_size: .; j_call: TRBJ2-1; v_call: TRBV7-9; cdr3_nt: TGTGCCAGCAGCCCCAGCCATGAGCAGTTCTTC; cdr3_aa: CASSPSHEQFF
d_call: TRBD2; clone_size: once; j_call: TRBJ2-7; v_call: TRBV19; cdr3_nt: TGTGCCAGTAGTACCCCGGGACTAGCGTACGAGCAGTACTTC; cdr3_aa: CASSTPGLAYEQYF
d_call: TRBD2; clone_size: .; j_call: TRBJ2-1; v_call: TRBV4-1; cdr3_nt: TGCGCCAGCAGCCAAGAACTAGCGGAGTTCTCGAGCTCCTACAATGAGCAGTTCTTC; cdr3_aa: CASSQELAEFSSSYNEQFF
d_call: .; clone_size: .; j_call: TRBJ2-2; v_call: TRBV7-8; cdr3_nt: TGTGCCAGCAGCTTATTAGGGGCCGGGGAGCTGTTTTTT; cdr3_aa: CASSLLGAGELFF